The source of this T cell receptor beta chain is a study of cytotoxic CD8 clonotypes in ibrutinib-treated CLL. Study context: Response sampling took place at median 12 months of treatment, range 6 to 36.

Study outcomes and limitations: Baseline-level clonality went beyond age-matched healthy donors and moved in step with circulating CD8+ T-cell counts. Baseline levels were approached again at progression, after clonality had risen at ibrutinib response.

This CDR3 is 12 amino acids long. The ends were cut back, 11 bases at V and 4 bases at J, with 13 bases in the middle. The germline gives CDR1 SNHLY, CDR2 FYNNEI. Libraries of TCR beta were made from 1.5 to 2 micrograms of genomic DNA that came from cryopreserved PBMCs. The assay was immunoSEQ multiplex PCR, and TCRdb's table has in-frame clones only and misses some. The table shows about 150,000 clones, with about 76% occurring only once. A note on this clone: What it recognizes is unknown.

The receptor comes from a human donor with chronic lymphocytic leukemia. The chain joins TRBV2 to TRBJ2-3; the D gene could be TRBD1 or TRBD2 (5 bases each). The sample in question was PBMCs, obtained after 24 months of ibrutinib treatment. This CDR3 reads CASRDPSDTQYF. The CDR3 DNA follows: TGTGCCTCCCGGGACCCCTCAGATACGCAGTATTTT. The entire variable domain, with the rest obtained from reference TRBV2 and TRBJ2-3, is as follows: EPEVTQTPSHQVTQMGQEVILRCVPISNHLYFYWYRQILGQKVEFLVSFYNNEISEKSEIFDDQFSVERPDGSNFTLKIRSTKLEDSAMYFCASRDPSDTQYFGPGTRLTVL.